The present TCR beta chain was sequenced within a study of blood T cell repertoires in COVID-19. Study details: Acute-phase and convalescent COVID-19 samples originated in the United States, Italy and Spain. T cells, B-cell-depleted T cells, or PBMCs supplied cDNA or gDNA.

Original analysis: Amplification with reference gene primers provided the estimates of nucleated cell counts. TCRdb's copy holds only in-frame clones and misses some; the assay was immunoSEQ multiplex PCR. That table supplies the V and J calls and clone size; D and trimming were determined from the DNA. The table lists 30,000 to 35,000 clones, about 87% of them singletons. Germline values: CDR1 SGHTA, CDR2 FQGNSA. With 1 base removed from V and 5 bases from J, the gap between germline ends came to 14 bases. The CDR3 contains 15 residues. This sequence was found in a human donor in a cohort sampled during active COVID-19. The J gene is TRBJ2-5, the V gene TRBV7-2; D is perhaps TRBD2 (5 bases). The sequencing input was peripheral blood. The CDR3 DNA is TGTGCCAGCAGCTTAGGGACTCTTTTAGCGGAGACCCAGTACTTC. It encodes CASSLGTLLAETQYF.